This TCR beta chain comes out of a study of control samples from healthy donors and cancer patients. TCRdb keeps only in-frame clones here, not all; method: immunoSEQ multiplex PCR. The sample yields over 100,000 clones, 90% seen once. This CDR3 has 9 amino acids. The V end was cut by 5 bases, the J end by 8 bases, with 6 bases between. The V gene's germline CDR1 is DFQATT and CDR2 SNEGSKA (reference sequence). The source is a human donor in good health. The donor label of this sample is uncertain. V is TRBV20-1 and J is TRBJ1-2, with no clear D. The sample taken for sequencing was blood. The CDR3 DNA reads as TGCAGTGCTGGGAAAGGCTACACCTTC. It specifies CSAGKGYTF.